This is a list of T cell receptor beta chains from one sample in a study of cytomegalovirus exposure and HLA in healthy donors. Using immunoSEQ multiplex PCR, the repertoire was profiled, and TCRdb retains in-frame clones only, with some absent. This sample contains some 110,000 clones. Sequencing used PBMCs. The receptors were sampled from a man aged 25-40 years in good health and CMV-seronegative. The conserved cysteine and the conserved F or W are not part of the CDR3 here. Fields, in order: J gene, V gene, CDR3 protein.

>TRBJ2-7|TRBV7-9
ASSKETGGYEQY
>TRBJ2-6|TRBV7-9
AFPGGSGANVLT
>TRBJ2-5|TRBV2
ASSSRGTQY
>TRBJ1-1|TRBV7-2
ASSETTGVATEAF
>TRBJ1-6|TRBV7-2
ASSLDGQGGFAPLH
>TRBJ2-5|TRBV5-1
ASSLGGFELETQY
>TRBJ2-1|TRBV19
ASSPSGFGHNEQF
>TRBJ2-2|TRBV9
ASSGHPNTGELF
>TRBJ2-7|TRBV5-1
ASSLTSGQLIYEQY
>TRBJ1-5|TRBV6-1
ASSETGHINQPQH
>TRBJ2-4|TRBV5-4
ASSPQGLGIQY
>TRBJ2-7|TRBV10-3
AISDGGGSGGYEQY
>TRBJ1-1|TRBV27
ASSRGNTEAF